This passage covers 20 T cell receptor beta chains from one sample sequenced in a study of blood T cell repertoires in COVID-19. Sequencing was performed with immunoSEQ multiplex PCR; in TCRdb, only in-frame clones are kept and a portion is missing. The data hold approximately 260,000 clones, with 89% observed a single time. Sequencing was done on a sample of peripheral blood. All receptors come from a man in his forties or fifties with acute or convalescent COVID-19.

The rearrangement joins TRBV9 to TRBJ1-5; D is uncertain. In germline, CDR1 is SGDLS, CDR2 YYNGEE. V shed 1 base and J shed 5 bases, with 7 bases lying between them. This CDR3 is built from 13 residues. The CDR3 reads CASSVWEDQPQHF. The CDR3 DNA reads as TGTGCCAGCAGCGTATGGGAGGATCAGCCCCAGCATTTT. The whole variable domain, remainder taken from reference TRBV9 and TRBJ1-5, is DSGVTQTPKHLITATGQRVTLRCSPRSGDLSVYWYQQSLDQGLQFLIQYYNGEERAKGNILERFSAQQFPDLHSELNLSSLELGDSALYFCASSVWEDQPQHFGDGTRLSIL.

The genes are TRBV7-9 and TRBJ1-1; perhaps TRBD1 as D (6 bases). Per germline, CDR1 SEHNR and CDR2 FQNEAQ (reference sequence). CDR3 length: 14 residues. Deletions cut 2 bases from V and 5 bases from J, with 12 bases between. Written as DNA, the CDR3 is TGTGCCAGCAGCTTACCGGGGGGCAAAACTGAAGCTTTCTTT. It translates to CASSLPGGKTEAFF.

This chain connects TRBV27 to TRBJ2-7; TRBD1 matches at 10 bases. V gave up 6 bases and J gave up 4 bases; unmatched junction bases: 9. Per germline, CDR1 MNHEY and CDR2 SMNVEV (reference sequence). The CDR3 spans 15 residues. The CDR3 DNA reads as TGTGCCAGCAGGCCCACGGGACAGGGGTGGTACGAGCAGTACTTC. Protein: CASRPTGQGWYEQYF.

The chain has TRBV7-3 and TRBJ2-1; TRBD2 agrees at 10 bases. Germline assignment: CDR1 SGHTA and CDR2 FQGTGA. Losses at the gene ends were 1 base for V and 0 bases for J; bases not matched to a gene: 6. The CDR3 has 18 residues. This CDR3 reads CASSLMASGGSSYNEQFF. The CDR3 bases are TGTGCCAGCAGCTTAATGGCTAGCGGGGGAAGCTCCTACAATGAGCAGTTCTTC.

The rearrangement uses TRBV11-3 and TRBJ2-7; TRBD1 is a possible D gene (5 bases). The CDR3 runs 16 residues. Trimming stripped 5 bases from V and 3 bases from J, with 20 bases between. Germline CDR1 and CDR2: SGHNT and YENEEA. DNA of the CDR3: TGTGCCAGCAGCACCAGAGTGGCAGGGTGGGTCTACGAGCAGTACTTC. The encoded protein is CASSTRVAGWVYEQYF.

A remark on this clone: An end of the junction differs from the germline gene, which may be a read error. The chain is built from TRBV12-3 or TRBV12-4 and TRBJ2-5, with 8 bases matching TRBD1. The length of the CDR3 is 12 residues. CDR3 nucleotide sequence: TGTGCCAGCAGTTCGGGGACAGGCTCGTACAACTTC. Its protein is CASSSGTGSYNF.

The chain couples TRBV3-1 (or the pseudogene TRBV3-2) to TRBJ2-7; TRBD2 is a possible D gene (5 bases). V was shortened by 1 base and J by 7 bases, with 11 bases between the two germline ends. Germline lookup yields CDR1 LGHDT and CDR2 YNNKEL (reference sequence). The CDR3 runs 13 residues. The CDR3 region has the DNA TGTGCCAGCAGCCAAGCCCGGGGTGGGGAGCAGTACTTC. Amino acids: CASSQARGGEQYF.

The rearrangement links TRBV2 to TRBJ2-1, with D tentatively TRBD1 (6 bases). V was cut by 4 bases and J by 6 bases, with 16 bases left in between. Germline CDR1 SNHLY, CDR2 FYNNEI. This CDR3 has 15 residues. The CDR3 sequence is CASSVRDNQGNEQFF. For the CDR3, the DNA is TGTGCCAGCAGTGTAAGGGACAATCAAGGCAATGAGCAGTTCTTC.

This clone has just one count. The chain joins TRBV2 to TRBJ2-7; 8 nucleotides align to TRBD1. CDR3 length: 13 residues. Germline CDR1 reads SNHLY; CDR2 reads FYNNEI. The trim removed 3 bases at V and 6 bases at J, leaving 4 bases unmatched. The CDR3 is CASSDQGASEQYF. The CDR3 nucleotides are TGTGCCAGCAGTGACCAGGGGGCGAGCGAGCAGTACTTC.

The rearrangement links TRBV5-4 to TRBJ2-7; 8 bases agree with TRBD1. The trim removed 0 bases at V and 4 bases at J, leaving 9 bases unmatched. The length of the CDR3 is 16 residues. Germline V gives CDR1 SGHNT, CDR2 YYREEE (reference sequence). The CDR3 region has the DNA TGTGCCAGCAGCTTGGGTAAACCAGGGGGCGAATACGAGCAGTACTTC. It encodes CASSLGKPGGEYEQYF.

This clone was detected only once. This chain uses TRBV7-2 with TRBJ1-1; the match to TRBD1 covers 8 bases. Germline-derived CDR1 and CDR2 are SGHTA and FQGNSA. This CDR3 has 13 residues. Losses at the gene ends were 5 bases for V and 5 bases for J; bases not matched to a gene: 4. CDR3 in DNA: TGTGCCAGCAGCCCAGGGGGCAGGACTGAAGCTTTCTTT. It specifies CASSPGGRTEAFF.

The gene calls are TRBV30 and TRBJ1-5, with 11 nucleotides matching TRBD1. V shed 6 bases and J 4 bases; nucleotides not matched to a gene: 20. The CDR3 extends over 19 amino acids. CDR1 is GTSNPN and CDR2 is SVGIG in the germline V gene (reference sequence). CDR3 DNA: TGTGCCTGCGCGCCCCGGGACAGGGGGATGATAAAATGGAATCAGCCCCAGCATTTT. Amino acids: CACAPRDRGMIKWNQPQHF. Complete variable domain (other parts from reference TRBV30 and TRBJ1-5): SQTIHQWPATLVQPVGSPLSLECTVEGTSNPNLYWYRQAAGRGLQLLFYSVGIGQISSEVPQNLSASRPQDRQFILSSKKLLLSDSGFYLCACAPRDRGMIKWNQPQHFGDGTRLSIL.

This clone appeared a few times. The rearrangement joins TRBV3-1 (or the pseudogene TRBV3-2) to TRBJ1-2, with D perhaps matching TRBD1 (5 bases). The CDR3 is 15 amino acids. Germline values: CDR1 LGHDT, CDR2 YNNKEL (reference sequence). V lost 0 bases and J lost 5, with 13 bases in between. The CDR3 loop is CASSQDFQGGYGYTF. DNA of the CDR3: TGTGCCAGCAGCCAAGATTTTCAGGGAGGATATGGCTACACCTTC.

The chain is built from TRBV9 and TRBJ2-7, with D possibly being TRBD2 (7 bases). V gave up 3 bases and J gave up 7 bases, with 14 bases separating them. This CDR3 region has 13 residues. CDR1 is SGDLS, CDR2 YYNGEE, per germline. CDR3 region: CASSGRGRGEQYF. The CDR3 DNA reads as TGTGCCAGCAGCGGGCGGGGGCGCGGGGAGCAGTACTTC. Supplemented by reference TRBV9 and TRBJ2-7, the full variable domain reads DSGVTQTPKHLITATGQRVTLRCSPRSGDLSVYWYQQSLDQGLQFLIQYYNGEERAKGNILERFSAQQFPDLHSELNLSSLELGDSALYFCASSGRGRGEQYFGPGTRLTVT.

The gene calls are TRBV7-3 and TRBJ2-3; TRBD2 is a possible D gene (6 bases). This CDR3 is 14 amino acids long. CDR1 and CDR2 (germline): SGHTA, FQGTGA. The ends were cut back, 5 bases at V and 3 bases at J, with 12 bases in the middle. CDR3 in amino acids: CASSLLGGTDTQYF. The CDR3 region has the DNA TGTGCCAGCAGCCTCCTCGGGGGTACAGATACGCAGTATTTT. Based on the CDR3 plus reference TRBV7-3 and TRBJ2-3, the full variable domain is GAGVSQTPSNKVTEKGKYVELRCDPISGHTALYWYRQSLGQGPEFLIYFQGTGAADDSGLPNDRFFAVRPEGSVSTLKIQRTERGDSAVYLCASSLLGGTDTQYFGPGTRLTVL.

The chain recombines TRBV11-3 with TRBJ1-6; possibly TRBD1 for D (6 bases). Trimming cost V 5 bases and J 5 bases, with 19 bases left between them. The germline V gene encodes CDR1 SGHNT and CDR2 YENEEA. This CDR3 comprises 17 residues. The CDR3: CASSDHPPGHDNSPLHF. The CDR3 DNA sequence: TGTGCCAGCAGCGACCACCCACCGGGACACGATAATTCACCCCTCCACTTT.

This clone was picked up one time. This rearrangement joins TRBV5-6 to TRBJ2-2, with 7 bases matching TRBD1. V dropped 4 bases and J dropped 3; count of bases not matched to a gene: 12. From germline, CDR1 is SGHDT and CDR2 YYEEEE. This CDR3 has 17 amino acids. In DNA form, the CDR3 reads TGTGCCAGCAGCGCACAAAACCGGGACAGCTACACCGGGGAGCTGTTTTTT. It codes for CASSAQNRDSYTGELFF. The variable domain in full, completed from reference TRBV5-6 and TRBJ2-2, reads DAGVTQSPTHLIKTRGQQVTLRCSPKSGHDTVSWYQQALGQGPQFIFQYYEEEERQRGNFPDRFSGHQFPNYSSELNVNALLLGDSALYLCASSAQNRDSYTGELFFGEGSRLTVL.

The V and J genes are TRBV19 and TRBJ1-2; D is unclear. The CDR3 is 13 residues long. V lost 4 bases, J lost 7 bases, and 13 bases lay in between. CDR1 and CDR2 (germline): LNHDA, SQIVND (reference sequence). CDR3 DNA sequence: TGTGCCAGTAGTACCAGACCGAGGAGTGGCTACACCTTC. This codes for CASSTRPRSGYTF.

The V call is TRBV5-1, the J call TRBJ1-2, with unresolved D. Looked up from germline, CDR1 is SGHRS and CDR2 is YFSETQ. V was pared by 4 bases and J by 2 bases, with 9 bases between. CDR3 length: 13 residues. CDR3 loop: CASSPASNYGYTF. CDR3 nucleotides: TGCGCCAGCAGCCCCGCGTCGAACTATGGCTACACCTTC.

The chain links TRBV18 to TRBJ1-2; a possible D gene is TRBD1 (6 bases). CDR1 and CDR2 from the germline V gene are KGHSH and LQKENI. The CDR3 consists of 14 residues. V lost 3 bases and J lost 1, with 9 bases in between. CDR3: CASSPNRDNYGYTF. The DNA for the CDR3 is TGTGCCAGCTCACCTAACAGGGATAACTATGGCTACACCTTC.